This section outlines one T cell receptor (beta chain) sequence together with its context. Antigen unknown. The entry originates in a study of CXCR3-negative and CXCR3-positive naive CD8 T cells. Naive cells were sorted as CD45RO-, CCR7+, CD27+ and CD95-. Germline V gives CDR1 SNHLY, CDR2 FYNNEI. The CDR3 loop spans 17 amino acids. Whole-study results and caveats: Across naive subsets, surface CD5 expression was comparable, and TCR strength was inferred from properties of the TRB CDR3. The TRB CDR3s that CXCR3-positive naive cells carried were more hydrophobic than those of CXCR3-negative naive cells. Naive CXCR3-negative cells resembled naive CXCR3-positive cells in TRBV-TRBJ usage; memory cells differed. Partial loss of CXCR3 expression followed cryopreservation; most assays used fresh PBMCs.

TRB cDNA libraries were made by UMI-labeled 5' RACE. TCRdb processed the 5' RACE reads again and assigns one entry to each CDR3 protein, with no DNA. The listing records 84,000 or so distinct CDR3 sequences. The chain employs TRBV2 and TRBJ1-2; without DNA, the TCRdb call of TRBD1 cannot be checked. Sequenced: naive CXCR3+ CD8+ T cells from blood. This sample's subset: CD45RO-CCR7+CD27+CD95- naive CD8+ T cells expressing CXCR3 (TNR3+). The receptor comes from a human donor in good health. Some clones in this sample may be carry-over from other donors' samples. The CDR3 spells CASSASPPGGANYGYTF. The whole variable domain, remainder taken from reference TRBV2 and TRBJ1-2, is EPEVTQTPSHQVTQMGQEVILRCVPISNHLYFYWYRQILGQKVEFLVSFYNNEISEKSEIFDDQFSVERPDGSNFTLKIRSTKLEDSAMYFCASSASPPGGANYGYTFGSGTRLTVV.